A selection of T cell receptor beta chains follows, all from one sample in a study of tumor-infiltrating lymphocytes in localized non-small cell lung cancer. Sequencing used immunoSEQ multiplex PCR; TCRdb keeps in-frame clones, though not all of them. The table has 13,000 to 15,000 clones, less than 75% seen once. The sequenced sample consisted of uninvolved lung tissue not adjacent to the tumor. All receptors derive from a human donor with non-small cell lung cancer. Both conserved end residues are part of each CDR3. A D gene is named only where the DNA matches it firmly. Some rows mark clone size as missing; the rest say once, few, many or name a class of expanded clone.

CDR3nt | CDR3aa | j_gene | d_gene | abundance | v_gene
TGCGCCAGCAGCTTGGGGACTACTAGCTCCTACAATGAGCAGTTCTTC | CASSLGTTSSYNEQFF | TRBJ2-1 | . | . | TRBV5-1
TGTGCCAGCAGTTTACCTCGAGGCAATCAGCCCCAGCATTTT | CASSLPRGNQPQHF | TRBJ1-5 | . | . | TRBV28
TGTGCCAGCAGTGAAGGGGCAGGGGGAGGCACCATATATTTT | CASSEGAGGGTIYF | TRBJ1-3 | TRBD1 | few | TRBV6-1
TGTGCCAGCAGTGAATCCTGGAGCAGGAACTCCTACGAGCAGTACTTC | CASSESWSRNSYEQYF | TRBJ2-7 | . | . | TRBV25-1
TGTGCCAGCAGCCCTTCTAGCGGGGCCACTTACGAGCAGTACTTC | CASSPSSGATYEQYF | TRBJ2-7 | TRBD2 | once | TRBV7-2
TGTGCCAGCAGCTTAGAAACAGATACGCAGTATTTT | CASSLETDTQYF | TRBJ2-3 | . | . | TRBV11-2
TGCGCCAGCAGCTCAGGGACAGGGAGCGGAGAGACCCAGTACTTC | CASSSGTGSGETQYF | TRBJ2-5 | TRBD1 | few | TRBV5-1
TGTGCCACCAGCAGAGCCGGGGGTAACTATGGCTACACCTTC | CATSRAGGNYGYTF | TRBJ1-2 | . | few | TRBV15
TGCGCCAGCAGCCAAGATTCTGGGGGAGCAAAGAGTACTAATGAAAAACTGTTTTTT | CASSQDSGGAKSTNEKLFF | TRBJ1-4 | . | . | TRBV4-3
TGTGCCTGGAGTGTACTGGCTCGCTCCTACGAGCAGTACTTC | CAWSVLARSYEQYF | TRBJ2-7 | . | . | TRBV30
TGTGCCAGCAGCCGCCGGGGAGCGGGAGGGCCGACAGATACGCAGTATTTT | CASSRRGAGGPTDTQYF | TRBJ2-3 | TRBD2 | . | TRBV7-2
TGTGCCAGCAGTTCGACTAGCGGGCCTACCTACGAGCAGTACTTC | CASSSTSGPTYEQYF | TRBJ2-7 | TRBD2 | medium-sized | TRBV27
TGTGCCAGCAGTTTTGGGACAGGGAGGGAAAAACTGTTTTTT | CASSFGTGREKLFF | TRBJ1-4 | TRBD1 | . | TRBV27
TGTGCCAGCAGCTTAGGCGGACTAGCGGGGGGTGCAGGAATGGGAGAGACCCAGTACTTC | CASSLGGLAGGAGMGETQYF | TRBJ2-5 | TRBD2 | . | TRBV7-6
TGTGCCAGCAGCCAACAACTCGAGAACACTGAAGCTTTCTTT | CASSQQLENTEAFF | TRBJ1-1 | . | few | TRBV4-2
TGTGCCAGCAGCCATTACGACAGGGGGAACACTGAAGCTTTCTTT | CASSHYDRGNTEAFF | TRBJ1-1 | TRBD1 | . | TRBV5-4
TGTGCCAGCTCACAGTCGGGCAGTGTGGGTGAGCAGTACTTC | CASSQSGSVGEQYF | TRBJ2-7 | . | medium-sized | TRBV18
TGTGCCAGCAGTTTACTGGGACTAGCGGGAGGGGAGAAGTACTTC | CASSLLGLAGGEKYF | TRBJ2-7 | TRBD2 | few | TRBV28
TGTGCCAGCAGCTTAGCGCGGACTAGCCCCGGGGAGCTGTTTTTT | CASSLARTSPGELFF | TRBJ2-2 | TRBD2 | . | TRBV7-6
TGTGCCTGGATCGCGGACAGGACGAACACTGAAGCTTTCTTT | CAWIADRTNTEAFF | TRBJ1-1 | TRBD1 | . | TRBV30
TGCACCAGCAGCCAAGTAACAGTCAACACCAATCAGCCCCAGCATTTT | CTSSQVTVNTNQPQHF | TRBJ1-5 | . | . | TRBV1
TGTGCCAGCAGCCAAGAAACTTTTGAAAAACTGTTTTTT | CASSQETFEKLFF | TRBJ1-4 | . | . | TRBV4-2
TGCGCCAGCAGCCAAGAGGGACAGGGGTATCAGCCCCAGCATTTT | CASSQEGQGYQPQHF | TRBJ1-5 | TRBD1 | . | TRBV4-1
TGTGCCAGCAGCTCGGCGTTGGGCCAAGAGACCCAGTACTTC | CASSSALGQETQYF | TRBJ2-5 | . | . | TRBV13
TGTGCCAGCAGTTCCCATGGGGCTGATGGAAACACTGAAGCTTTCTTT | CASSSHGADGNTEAFF | TRBJ1-1 | . | once | TRBV6-6